Listed here are 16 T cell receptor beta chains from one sample, sequenced in a study of tumor and adjacent non-tumor tissue in lung cancer. Three rounds of nested PCR, following a modified ARM-PCR protocol, produced the TCRbeta library. TCRdb independently ran MiXCR on the multiplex PCR reads; one entry per CDR3 protein. The table records about 90,000 distinct CDR3 sequences, under 80% of them present only once. The template was RNA from unsorted bulk tissue. This non-tumor lung sample came from over 3 cm beyond the tumor edge. The sample taken for sequencing was distant non-tumor lung tissue. These receptor sequences come from a woman in her 50s with non-small cell lung cancer.

About this clonotype: A junction end diverges from the germline sequence, so it may reflect a read error. This chain links TRBV11-2 with TRBJ2-3, with unresolved D. The CDR3 spans 16 residues. In germline, CDR1 is SGHAT, CDR2 FQNNGV. The CDR3 bases are TGTGCCAGCAGCTTAGTTAGCAGGAGTATCGCAGATACACAGTATTTT. Translated, it gives CASSLVSRSIADTQYF.

As concerns this clonotype: This likely comes from a read error, as the CDR3 has no conserved phenylalanine or tryptophan at its end. The limits of the CDR3 on the DNA are not certain, so only TCRdb's listed CDR3 is given. This chain connects TRBV6-1 to TRBJ1-2. Germline V gene sequence: CDR1 MNHNS, CDR2 SASEGT. The CDR3 has 14 amino acids, counting both end residues. CDR3 residues: CASSDLGASYGYTS.

The chain employs TRBV6-1 and TRBJ2-2, with D tentatively TRBD1 (6 bases). CDR3 size: 15 residues. Trimming shortened V by 11 bases and J by 5 bases, and 21 bases separated the two germline ends. Germline V gives CDR1 MNHNS, CDR2 SASEGT. CDR3 sequence reads: CASNRGNGYTGELFF. The CDR3 region has the DNA TGTGCCTCTAATAGGGGGAACGGGTATACCGGGGAGCTGTTTTTT.

In regard to this clonotype: A much more abundant neighbour one base away suggests this may be a read error. The J gene is TRBJ2-3, the V gene TRBV6-6; TRBD2 aligns across 12 bases. Per the germline V gene, CDR1 is MNHNY and CDR2 is SVGAGI (reference sequence). There are 16 residues in the CDR3. The chain's CDR3 is CASSLTSGSMTDMQYF. CDR3 DNA: TGTGCCAGCAGTCTGACTAGCGGGAGTATGACAGATATGCAGTATTTT.

The chain combines TRBV11-1 with TRBJ2-1; no clear D gene. CDR1 is SGHAT, CDR2 FQDESV, per germline (reference sequence). CDR3 length: 16 amino acids. Trimming took off 1 base at V and 6 bases at J, with 16 bases between the two ends. For the CDR3, the DNA is TGTGCCAGCAGCTTAGAGGGTCAACGTGGGCCCAATGAGCAGTTCTTC. Its protein product is CASSLEGQRGPNEQFF.

Comment on this clonotype: The CDR3 does not end in the conserved phenylalanine or tryptophan, so this is likely a read error. The chain employs TRBV5-1 and TRBJ2-2, with D maybe TRBD1 (6 bases). Germline V gene lookup returns CDR1 SGHRS and CDR2 YFSETQ. This CDR3 spans 15 amino acids. The V end was cut by 3 bases, the J end by 1 base, with 10 bases between. This CDR3 is CASSSGQLNTGELFY. CDR3 nucleotide sequence: TGCGCCAGCAGCTCTGGACAGCTGAACACCGGGGAGCTGTTTTAT.

Concerning this clonotype itself: Relative to the germline gene, one junction end is altered; a read error may explain this. This chain links TRBV6-5 with TRBJ1-4; possibly TRBD1 for D (5 bases). The CDR3 runs to 17 residues. From germline, CDR1 is MNHEY and CDR2 SVGAGI. The CDR3 spells CVSSHLNPWGSNEKLFF. The CDR3 DNA reads TGTGTCAGCAGCCATCTTAATCCATGGGGCTCTAATGAAAAACTGTTTTTC.

Turning to this clonotype: In this CDR3 the conserved last residue, phenylalanine or tryptophan, is missing, so a read error is likely. The genes are TRBV6-6 and TRBJ2-1, with 7 bases matching TRBD2. Germline V gene lookup returns CDR1 MNHNY and CDR2 SVGAGI (reference sequence). The CDR3 runs 16 residues. Trimming removed 7 bases from V and 5 bases from J; junction bases left unmatched: 14. The CDR3 sequence: CASISPHGGRNNEQFS. The DNA for the CDR3 is TGTGCCAGCATTTCCCCCCATGGCGGGAGAAACAATGAGCAGTTCTCC.

This clonotype was picked up many times. This chain uses TRBV10-3 with TRBJ2-1; 13 bases are a match to TRBD2. Trimming cost V 5 bases and J 8 bases; bases outside gene matches: 6. The CDR3 covers 15 residues. Germline V CDR1 and CDR2: ENHRY, SYGVKD. CDR3 DNA: TGTGCCATCAGTCCTGGACTAGCGGGAGACTATGAGCAGTTCTTC. It translates to CAISPGLAGDYEQFF.

This clonotype was seen only once. One junction end does not reproduce the germline sequence, and a read error may be involved. This chain links TRBV24-1 with TRBJ2-7; no reliable D call. The germline CDR1 and CDR2 sequences are KGHDR and SFDVKD. The CDR3 spans 14 residues. The CDR3 region has the DNA TGTGCCATCAGTGATTTCCGGCAGCCCAACGAGCAGTGCTTC. It is translated as CAISDFRQPNEQCF.

The V gene is TRBV10-1, the J gene TRBJ2-6; D remains unclear. The CDR3 extends over 17 amino acids. The ends were cut back, 6 bases at V and 4 bases at J, with 19 bases in the middle. Per the germline V gene, CDR1 is WNHNN and CDR2 is SYGVQD (reference sequence). CDR3 coding DNA: TGCGCCAGCAGCTACAGTGATCACGGCTCAGGGGCCAACGTCCTGACTTTC. Its translation: CASSYSDHGSGANVLTF.

This clonotype occurred a few times. The chain carries TRBV7-3 and TRBJ1-1; D unclear. CDR1 and CDR2 (germline): SGHTA, FQGTGA. Trimming left V 5 bases short and J 0 bases short, with 7 bases between. This CDR3 has 13 amino acids. Written as DNA, the CDR3 is TGTGCCAGCAGCCCTTACCTGAACACTGAAGCTTTCTTT. It yields the protein CASSPYLNTEAFF.

V gene TRBV4-1 combines with J gene TRBJ2-2; TRBD2 aligns across 10 bases. This CDR3 region has 15 residues. Germline CDR1 is MGHRA and CDR2 is YSYEKL. Trimming removed 4 bases from V and 12 bases from J; junction bases left unmatched: 11. In DNA form, the CDR3 reads TGCGCCAGCAGCCGCCGGACTAGCGGAGATCAGAAGCTGTTTTTT. Encoded protein: CASSRRTSGDQKLFF.

CDR3 nucleotides: TGTGCCAGCAGTGAAGATCCCAGGAGGGTCTCCGGGGAGCTGTTTTTT. It codes for CASSEDPRRVSGELFF. This chain uses TRBV6-1 with TRBJ2-2; possibly TRBD2 for D (6 bases). Germline V lookup: CDR1 MNHNS, CDR2 SASEGT. V dropped 1 base and J dropped 6 bases, with 15 bases sitting between them. The CDR3 runs 16 residues.

This clonotype was seen more than once but under ten times. V usage is TRBV20-1 and J usage is TRBJ2-5; TRBD1 is a possible D gene (5 bases). V shed 0 bases and J shed 1 base, with 12 bases lying between them. Germline CDR1 reads DFQATT; CDR2 reads SNEGSKA (reference sequence). CDR3 size: 15 residues. In DNA, the CDR3 is TGCAGTGCTAGAGATAGTCAGGGATCCCAAGAGACCCAGTACTTC. Amino acid sequence: CSARDSQGSQETQYF.

In the case of this clonotype: Given the absence of the conserved phenylalanine or tryptophan at the CDR3 end, a read error is likely. This chain connects TRBV11-2 to TRBJ2-3; D perhaps matches TRBD1 (5 bases). CDR3 size: 16 residues. The V and J ends lost 3 bases and 3 bases respectively, with 16 bases between them. The germline V gene encodes CDR1 SGHAT and CDR2 FQNNGV. The CDR3 DNA follows: TGTGCCAGCAGCTTGTGGGGCCAGCTTACGACAGATACGCAGTATTTA. Protein: CASSLWGQLTTDTQYL.